This T cell receptor beta chain appears in the sequencing data of a study of T-cell reconstitution after alpha-beta-depleted transplantation in children. Study-wide results and limits: About two months after transplant, alpha-beta T cells reportedly came from several hundred expanded graft clones. Once a year had passed after transplant, T-cell counts and diversity came mostly from newly produced T cells. Surviving recipient T cells and thymic progenitors accounted for the high day-60 TCRbeta diversity observed in some patients.

A library of TCRbeta sequences, prepared with unique molecular identifiers, was generated. TCRdb fed the PCR reads into MiXCR, producing one record per CDR3 protein. The sample has around 960,000 distinct CDR3 sequences; about 29% are singletons. A note on this clonotype: Its antigen is still unknown.

V lost 6 bases, J lost 4 bases, and 10 bases stayed unmatched. Germline V lookup: CDR1 SQVTM, CDR2 ANQGSEA. This CDR3 has 15 residues. This receptor was identified in a boy in the first two years of life who had a stem cell transplant for SCID, so the T cells may come from the graft donor. The source was PBMCs, mostly from graft donor cells, collected 360 days after TCRalphabeta/CD19-depleted stem cell transplant. This rearrangement joins TRBV29-1 to TRBJ2-1; 9 bases are a match to TRBD2. The CDR3 protein is CSVLGGLASYNEQFF. CDR3 in DNA: TGCAGCGTGCTAGGGGGACTAGCATCATACAATGAGCAGTTCTTC.